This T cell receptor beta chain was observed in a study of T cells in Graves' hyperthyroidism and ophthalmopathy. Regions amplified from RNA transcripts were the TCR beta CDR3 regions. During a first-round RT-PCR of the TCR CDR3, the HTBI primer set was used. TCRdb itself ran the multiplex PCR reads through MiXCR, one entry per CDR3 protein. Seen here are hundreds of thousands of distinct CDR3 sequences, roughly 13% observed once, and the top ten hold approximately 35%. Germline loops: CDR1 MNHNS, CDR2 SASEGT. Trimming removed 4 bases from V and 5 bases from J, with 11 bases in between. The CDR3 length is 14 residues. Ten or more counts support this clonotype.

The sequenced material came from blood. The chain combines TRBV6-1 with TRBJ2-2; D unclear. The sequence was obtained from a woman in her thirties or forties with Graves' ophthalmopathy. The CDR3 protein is CASSALRVTGELFF. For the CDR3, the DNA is TGTGCCAGCAGTGCCCTTAGGGTGACCGGGGAGCTGTTTTTT.